The present TCR beta chain was sequenced within a study of T cell responses to AZD1222 COVID-19 vaccine. Notes on the study in general: Clonal diversity may have been underestimated, and the donors were mostly white British, with more females than males. At baseline, just 6 or 7 AZD1222 recipients tested seropositive.

CDR1 ENHRY and CDR2 SYGVKD come from the germline V gene. The CDR3 contains 13 residues. Trimming removed 10 bases at V and 5 bases at J, with 17 bases between. Generated by immunoSEQ multiplex PCR, the TCRdb table keeps only in-frame clones and is missing some. The sample has 150,000 to 200,000 clones, roughly 94% seen once. Comments on this clone: Its antigen is undetermined.

Sequenced here: peripheral blood, sampled 28 days after the second AZD1222 dose. The chain has TRBV10-3 and TRBJ1-1; D unresolved. This clonotype originated in an adult who received the AZD1222 COVID-19 vaccine. CDR3 sequence reads: CATTEAGETEAFF. The CDR3 nucleotides read TGTGCCACCACCGAGGCTGGAGAAACTGAAGCTTTCTTT.